Listed here are 8 T cell receptor beta chains from one sample, sequenced in a study of spatial heterogeneity in lung cancer. Study-wide points: Counts of expanded alpha and beta TCRs within tumors tracked the tumor nonsynonymous mutation count.

Each CDR3 protein gets one entry after TCRdb re-called the 5' RACE reads with MiXCR. The table lists fewer than 15,000 distinct CDR3 sequences, 5.6% of them singletons. Time point denoted: sample taken at primary tumor resection. These receptors lack a known antigen. This specimen was lung tumor tissue, taken at surgery. These receptors all stem from a female donor with early-stage non-small cell lung cancer.

This clonotype was seen repeatedly, ten times or more. In a library made to pick up alpha chains, this beta chain is a stray read with a size that means little. The chain has TRBV2 and TRBJ2-7, with D maybe TRBD1 (5 bases). This CDR3 has 12 amino acids. The V and J ends lost 4 bases and 5 bases respectively, with 9 bases between them. CDR1 is SNHLY, CDR2 FYNNEI, per germline. CDR3 protein: CASSAGYHEQYF. CDR3 sequence (DNA): TGTGCCAGCAGTGCAGGGTACCACGAGCAGTACTTC.

This clonotype was detected many times. Since it is a stray read in a library aimed at alpha chains, this beta chain has a size that is not meaningful. The chain is built from TRBV6-2 or TRBV6-3 and TRBJ2-2, with 9 bases matching TRBD2. This CDR3 spans 16 amino acids. V trimming: 7 bases; J trimming: 3 bases; junction bases outside the gene matches: 9. The V gene's germline CDR1 is MNHEY and CDR2 SVGEGT. The CDR3 loop reads CASMGETSGYTGELFF. The DNA of the CDR3 is TGTGCCAGCATGGGAGAGACTAGCGGCTACACCGGGGAGCTGTTTTTT.

This clonotype was found many times. The size of this beta chain means little, since it is a stray read in a library made for alpha chains. This chain joins TRBV3-1 and TRBJ1-2; tentative D call: TRBD1 (6 bases). The CDR3 is 18 residues long. The V end lost 0 bases, the J end lost 5 bases, and 22 bases lay between the germline ends. CDR1 is LGHDT and CDR2 is YNNKEL in the germline V gene (reference sequence). In DNA form, the CDR3 reads TGTGCCAGCAGCCAAGACTTGACAGGACGATTGGGGGCTTATGGCTACACCTTC. Protein: CASSQDLTGRLGAYGYTF.

This clonotype was seen many times. This beta chain lies outside the target of a library built for alpha chains; its clone size means little. V usage is TRBV12-3 or TRBV12-4 and J usage is TRBJ2-2, with D possibly matching TRBD1 (6 bases). The CDR3 is made up of 12 amino acids. Trimming shortened V by 6 bases and J by 4 bases, and 6 bases separated the two germline ends. CDR3 sequence reads: CASSRGTGELFF. The CDR3 nucleotides read TGTGCCAGCAGCAGGGGCACCGGGGAGCTGTTTTTT.

This clonotype was seen repeatedly, ten times or more. This beta chain is a stray sequence in a library constructed for alpha chains; its clone size is not meaningful. The genes are TRBV7-2 and TRBJ2-7, with a tentative D call TRBD2 (5 bases). The CDR3 is 13 amino acids. CDR1 and CDR2 (germline): SGHTA, FQGNSA. Trimming took 2 bases from V and 5 from J, leaving 10 bases between them. Here the CDR3 DNA reads TGTGCCAGCAGCTTAAGTCCCGGGGACGAGCAGTACTTC. Translating it yields CASSLSPGDEQYF. Full variable domain (outside the CDR3, taken from reference TRBV7-2 and TRBJ2-7): GAGVSQSPSNKVTEKGKDVELRCDPISGHTALYWYRQSLGQGLEFLIYFQGNSAPDKSGLPSDRFSAERTGGSVSTLTIQRTQQEDSAVYLCASSLSPGDEQYFGPGTRLTVT.

This clonotype was seen ten or more times. Within a library made for alpha chains, this beta chain is off target, and its count is uninformative. The chain employs TRBV2 and TRBJ1-5, with D perhaps TRBD1 (5 bases). The CDR3 extends over 12 amino acids. Trimming shortened V by 3 bases and J by 16 bases, and 16 bases separated the two germline ends. CDR1 SNHLY and CDR2 FYNNEI come from the germline V gene. The CDR3 DNA sequence: TGTGCCAGCAGTGATAAGGGACGAGGAGGTCATTTT. It yields the protein CASSDKGRGGHF.

This clonotype was found many times. The library was prepared for alpha chains; this beta chain is a stray read, so its frequency means little. V gene TRBV2 combines with J gene TRBJ2-1; TRBD2 agrees at 8 bases. The V segment lost 7 bases and the J segment 1 base; nucleotides outside the gene matches: 3. The CDR3 spans 14 residues. From germline, CDR1 is SNHLY and CDR2 FYNNEI. DNA of the CDR3: TGTGCCAGCAAACGGGGGGGGTCCTACAATGAGCAGTTCTTC. It specifies CASKRGGSYNEQFF.

This clonotype showed up many times. For a library built for alpha chains, this beta chain is a stray read; little rests on its size. The CDR3 nucleotides read TGTGCCAGCAGTTTAGAAGGGGATGACACTGAAGCTTTCTTT. This translates into CASSLEGDDTEAFF. The chain joins TRBV12-3 or TRBV12-4 to TRBJ1-1, with a tentative D call TRBD1 (5 bases). V gave up 1 base and J gave up 3 bases, with 9 bases separating them. The CDR3 extends over 14 amino acids.